This passage covers 23 T cell receptor beta chains from one sample sequenced in a study of blood T cell repertoires in COVID-19. Clones were sequenced by immunoSEQ multiplex PCR, and TCRdb holds only the in-frame ones, with some missing. The table has roughly 130,000 clones, about 87% seen once. The sequenced material came from peripheral blood. The receptors shown here come from a human donor with COVID-19, enrolled during active disease. The donor label of this sample is uncertain.

This clone was detected only once. It is likely a read error, because the conserved phenylalanine at the end of the CDR3 is missing. V and J are TRBV11-3 and TRBJ1-2; D gene uncertain. Trimming cost V 1 base and J 3 bases, with 6 bases left between them. Germline V gene data show CDR1 as SGHNT and CDR2 as YENEEA. The CDR3 spans 13 residues. This CDR3 is CASSLANDYGYTV. DNA for the CDR3: TGTGCCAGCAGCTTAGCGAACGACTATGGCTACACCGTC.

This clone turned up a few times. V is TRBV29-1 and J is TRBJ2-5, with a weak D call TRBD2 (6 bases). V lost 1 base to trimming and J lost 5 bases, with 11 bases between them. The CDR3 is 13 residues long. Germline-derived CDR1 and CDR2 are SQVTM and ANQGSEA. CDR3 sequence (DNA): TGCAGCGTTGAAGTGGAGGGTGGGGAGACCCAGTACTTC. Its translation: CSVEVEGGETQYF.

The chain couples TRBV19 to TRBJ2-3; weak D call: TRBD1 (6 bases). This CDR3 contains 13 residues. V lost 4 bases and J lost 5, with 10 bases in between. From germline, CDR1 is LNHDA and CDR2 SQIVND (reference sequence). The CDR3 here is CASSTLRGDTQYF. The CDR3 DNA is TGTGCCAGTAGTACCCTCAGGGGAGATACGCAGTATTTT.

CDR3 residues: CASSLTGGTSTQYF. CDR3 DNA: TGCGCCAGCAGCTTGACGGGAGGGACAAGCACGCAGTATTTT. The chain links TRBV5-1 to TRBJ2-3; TRBD2 agrees at 8 bases. The CDR3 is 14 residues long. Germline values: CDR1 SGHRS, CDR2 YFSETQ. Trimming took 1 base from V and 9 from J; bases not matched to a gene: 7.

J is TRBJ2-7 and V is TRBV29-1; the D gene is possibly TRBD2 (5 bases). With 0 bases removed from V and 1 base from J, the gap between germline ends came to 13 bases. The CDR3 has 15 residues. Germline V gives CDR1 SQVTM, CDR2 ANQGSEA. CDR3 region: CSVEDRSPGSYEQYF. In DNA, the CDR3 is TGCAGCGTTGAAGATCGAAGCCCGGGGTCCTACGAGCAGTACTTC.

DNA of the CDR3: TGTGCCAGCAGCTCTTTAGGCGGGGGGGACTATTACAATGAGCAGTTCTTC. Protein: CASSSLGGGDYYNEQFF. The chain recombines TRBV5-5 with TRBJ2-1; 9 bases line up with TRBD2. V shed 3 bases and J 4 bases; nucleotides not matched to a gene: 11. The CDR3 sequence is 17 residues long. Germline loops: CDR1 SGHKS, CDR2 YYEKEE (reference sequence).

This clone occurred once. The rearrangement uses TRBV5-1 and TRBJ2-7, with D perhaps matching TRBD2 (5 bases). Germline V gene lookup returns CDR1 SGHRS and CDR2 YFSETQ. There are 15 residues in the CDR3. Trimming stripped 2 bases from V and 2 bases from J, with 14 bases between. The DNA for the CDR3 is TGCGCCAGCAGCTTAATTGCCCGGGGTCCCTACGAGCAGTACTTC. This codes for CASSLIARGPYEQYF.

In its sample, this clone was seen once. V gene TRBV15 combines with J gene TRBJ1-2; unclear D gene. Trimming pared 0 bases from V and 7 bases from J, leaving 12 bases between. The CDR3 contains 14 residues. Germline lookup yields CDR1 LNHNV and CDR2 YYDKDF (reference sequence). CDR3 amino acids: CATSRDLTVLGYTF. CDR3 coding DNA: TGTGCCACCAGCAGAGACCTTACTGTTCTTGGCTACACCTTC. The whole variable domain, filled in from reference TRBV15 and TRBJ1-2, reads DAMVIQNPRYQVTQFGKPVTLSCSQTLNHNVMYWYQQKSSQAPKLLFHYYDKDFNNEADTPDNFQSRRPNTSFCFLDIRSPGLGDTAMYLCATSRDLTVLGYTFGSGTRLTVV.

This clone turned up a few times. The V call is TRBV19, the J call TRBJ2-2; D possibly corresponds to TRBD1 (6 bases). CDR3 size: 14 residues. The V end lost 3 bases, the J end lost 6 bases, and 11 bases lay between the germline ends. The germline gives CDR1 LNHDA, CDR2 SQIVND (reference sequence). The CDR3 region is CASSIPEGAGELFF. CDR3 DNA: TGTGCCAGTAGTATCCCAGAGGGGGCCGGGGAGCTGTTTTTT.

This clone was detected only once. This chain uses TRBV9 with TRBJ2-5; 7 bases map to TRBD1. From germline, CDR1 is SGDLS and CDR2 YYNGEE. This CDR3 is 15 amino acids long. Trimming removed 1 base from V and 3 bases from J; junction bases left unmatched: 6. The CDR3 region has the DNA TGTGCCAGCAGCGTATTTTTGGGACAGAAAGAGACCCAGTACTTC. Translation: CASSVFLGQKETQYF.

The J gene is TRBJ1-3, the V gene TRBV19; no clear D. Germline values: CDR1 LNHDA, CDR2 SQIVND (reference sequence). Trimming removed 3 bases from V and 2 bases from J, with 14 bases in between. CDR3 length: 16 residues. CDR3 DNA sequence: TGTGCCAGTAGTATCGCTGTCGGGTTTCCTGGAAACACCATATATTTT. Translated, it gives CASSIAVGFPGNTIYF.

V is TRBV19 and J is TRBJ2-7; 7 bases are a match to TRBD1. The length of the CDR3 is 15 residues. J lost 2 bases, V lost 4 bases, and 8 bases had no gene match. Looked up from germline, CDR1 is LNHDA and CDR2 is SQIVND (reference sequence). The CDR3 spells CASSTASGTAYEQYF. CDR3 nucleotides: TGTGCCAGTAGTACAGCATCCGGGACAGCCTACGAGCAGTACTTC.

The genes are TRBV12-5 and TRBJ2-7, with unresolved D. CDR3 length: 14 amino acids. Per the germline V gene, CDR1 is LGHNT and CDR2 is FRNRAP. Trimming took off 1 base at V and 1 base at J, with 8 bases between the two ends. The CDR3 is CASGLASISYEQYF. CDR3 in DNA: TGTGCTAGTGGTTTGGCATCAATTTCCTACGAGCAGTACTTC.

This chain links TRBV29-1 with TRBJ2-5; D unresolved. Germline V CDR1 and CDR2: SQVTM, ANQGSEA. This CDR3 is 13 amino acids long. V lost 3 bases and J 1 base, leaving 9 bases between the germline ends. CDR3 sequence: CSVDRNLQETQYF. As DNA, the CDR3 is TGCAGCGTTGACAGGAACCTCCAAGAGACCCAGTACTTC.

On this clone itself: The sample contains more than one DNA sequence encoding this CDR3. V and J are TRBV18 and TRBJ2-2; D is undetermined. The CDR3 spans 13 residues. V was pared by 2 bases and J by 2 bases, with 3 bases between. Germline lookup yields CDR1 KGHSH and CDR2 LQKENI. This chain's CDR3 is CASSPGNTGELFF. CDR3 sequence (DNA): TGTGCCAGCTCACCAGGCAACACCGGGGAGCTGTTTTTT.

The V and J genes are TRBV6-5 and TRBJ2-7; a weak D match, TRBD2 (6 bases). Looked up from germline, CDR1 is MNHEY and CDR2 is SVGAGI. CDR3 length: 15 residues. Trimming left V 0 bases short and J 4 bases short, with 13 bases between. The CDR3 region is CASSYSGEAGYEQYF. The DNA for the CDR3 is TGTGCCAGCAGTTACTCGGGGGAGGCGGGTTACGAGCAGTACTTC.

This clone showed up just once. V and J are TRBV28 and TRBJ1-4, with 8 nucleotides matching TRBD1. The CDR3 consists of 15 residues. With V trimmed by 5 bases and J by 3 bases, 5 bases remained unmatched. Germline-derived CDR1 and CDR2 are MDHEN and SYDVKM. DNA of the CDR3: TGTGCCAGCAGTGCCCAGGGGGCGGCTAATGAAAAACTGTTTTTT. This gives the protein CASSAQGAANEKLFF.

This clone was picked up a small number of times. The genes are TRBV5-4 and TRBJ2-1, with 9 bases matching TRBD1. The CDR3 spans 15 residues. The V segment lost 4 bases and the J segment 4 bases; nucleotides outside the gene matches: 6. From germline, CDR1 is SGHNT and CDR2 YYREEE (reference sequence). The CDR3 nucleotides read TGTGCCAGCAGCCCTGGACAGGGGATGTACAATGAGCAGTTCTTC. Its protein is CASSPGQGMYNEQFF. Full variable domain (missing parts from reference TRBV5-4 and TRBJ2-1): ETGVTQSPTHLIKTRGQQVTLRCSSQSGHNTVSWYQQALGQGPQFIFQYYREEENGRGNFPPRFSGLQFPNYSSELNVNALELDDSALYLCASSPGQGMYNEQFFGPGTRLTVL.

The chain links TRBV19 to TRBJ2-1, with 9 bases identical to TRBD2. The CDR3 is made up of 15 amino acids. V lost 3 bases and J lost 9; bases outside the gene matches: 9. The germline CDR1 and CDR2 sequences are LNHDA and SQIVND (reference sequence). The DNA of the CDR3 is TGTGCCAGTAGTATTTACTCTAGCGGGGCGCTTGAGCAGTTCTTC. Translating gives CASSIYSSGALEQFF.

The V call is TRBV3-1 (or the pseudogene TRBV3-2), the J call TRBJ2-2; a weak D match, TRBD2 (5 bases). V was shortened by 1 base and J by 3 bases, with 6 bases between the two germline ends. The CDR3 extends over 14 amino acids. In germline, CDR1 is LGHDT, CDR2 YNNKEL (reference sequence). The CDR3 loop reads CASSQAADTGELFF. In nucleotides, the CDR3 is TGTGCCAGCAGCCAAGCAGCGGACACCGGGGAGCTGTTTTTT.

This chain links TRBV7-9 with TRBJ1-4, with a weak D call TRBD1 (5 bases). Trimming left V 10 bases short and J 6 bases short, with 15 bases between. This CDR3 has 13 amino acids. The germline V gene has CDR1 SEHNR and CDR2 FQNEAQ (reference sequence). The CDR3, as DNA: TGTGCCATGCGACGGGGGGGAGATGAAAAACTGTTTTTT. It specifies CAMRRGGDEKLFF.

The chain carries TRBV7-9 and TRBJ2-3, with TRBD2 as a possible D gene (6 bases). Trimming took 2 bases from V and 0 from J, leaving 12 bases between them. The CDR3 contains 16 residues. CDR1 is SEHNR, CDR2 FQNEAQ, per germline (reference sequence). The CDR3 here is CASSLSGGLSTDTQYF. Here the CDR3 DNA reads TGTGCCAGCAGCTTATCCGGGGGATTGAGCACAGATACGCAGTATTTT.

The chain recombines TRBV3-1 (or the pseudogene TRBV3-2) with TRBJ2-7; 8 nucleotides align to TRBD1. Losses at the gene ends were 3 bases for V and 8 bases for J; bases not matched to a gene: 3. The CDR3 is 12 amino acids. Per the germline V gene, CDR1 is LGHDT and CDR2 is YNNKEL (reference sequence). This chain's CDR3 is CASSHGTGKQYF. As DNA, the CDR3 is TGTGCCAGCAGCCATGGGACAGGAAAGCAGTACTTC.